This is a list of T cell receptor beta chains from one sample in a study of cytomegalovirus exposure and HLA in healthy donors. Clones were read by immunoSEQ multiplex PCR, and TCRdb kept only the in-frame ones, dropping some. The table has about 120,000 clones, over 75% seen once. Input material: PBMCs. Receptor source: a middle-aged man in good health and CMV-seronegative. Both conserved end residues are part of each CDR3. The D gene is left open where the match is weak. A row's size may be missing; if present it is once, few, many or a size class.

-	TRBD1	TRBJ2-7	TRBV2	CASSEGGGQGNNEQYF	TGTGCCAGCAGTGAAGGCGGGGGACAGGGTAACAACGAGCAGTACTTC
-	-	TRBJ2-5	TRBV7-6	CASSLEGTQVWAQYF	TGTGCCAGCAGCTTAGAGGGGACACAAGTTTGGGCCCAGTACTTC
-	-	TRBJ1-2	TRBV6-5	CASSPTGVASGYTF	TGTGCCAGCAGTCCCACGGGAGTCGCTTCTGGCTACACCTTC
few	TRBD1	TRBJ1-6	TRBV2	CASSAGDSNSPLHF	TGTGCCAGCAGTGCGGGGGACAGCAATTCACCCCTCCACTTT
-	TRBD2	TRBJ2-3	TRBV7-3	CASSALAGRDTDTQYF	TGTGCCAGCAGCGCCCTAGCGGGACGTGACACAGATACGCAGTATTTT
-	TRBD1	TRBJ2-7	TRBV13	CASSFQGAREQYF	TGTGCCAGCAGCTTCCAGGGGGCACGCGAGCAGTACTTC
-	-	TRBJ1-1	TRBV5-4	CASSLQVLNTEAFF	TGTGCCAGCAGCTTACAGGTTTTGAACACTGAAGCTTTCTTT
-	-	TRBJ2-3	TRBV13	CASSFRQGIPDTQYF	TGTGCCAGCAGCTTTAGGCAGGGGATTCCAGATACGCAGTATTTT
-	-	TRBJ1-1	TRBV29-1	CSVEVLNTEAFF	TGCAGCGTTGAAGTGCTAAACACTGAAGCTTTCTTT
-	-	TRBJ2-7	TRBV6-5	CASSYSGRQVHYEQYF	TGTGCCAGCAGTTACTCGGGCAGACAGGTTCACTACGAGCAGTACTTC
-	-	TRBJ2-7	TRBV11-3	CASSLYSGSSYEQYF	TGTGCCAGCAGCTTATACTCCGGTAGCTCCTACGAGCAGTACTTC
-	TRBD1	TRBJ2-7	TRBV5-1	CATQRDRDDEQYF	TGCGCCACCCAGCGGGACAGGGACGACGAGCAGTACTTC
-	TRBD1	TRBJ1-2	TRBV4-1	CASSQGGTGIYGYTF	TGCGCCAGCAGCCAAGGTGGGACAGGGATATATGGCTACACCTTC
once	-	TRBJ2-6	TRBV30	CAWSVVGVRHSGANVLTF	TGTGCCTGGAGTGTTGTAGGGGTCCGCCACTCTGGGGCCAACGTCCTGACTTTC
many	-	TRBJ2-7	TRBV29-1	CSVAQGYEQYF	TGCAGCGTCGCACAGGGCTACGAGCAGTACTTC
-	TRBD2	TRBJ2-7	TRBV7-2	CASSLFRLAGVEQYF	TGTGCCAGCAGCTTATTCCGACTAGCGGGAGTCGAGCAGTACTTC
-	TRBD2	TRBJ2-1	TRBV4-3	CASSQEFLREGPHNEQFF	TGCGCCAGCAGCCAAGAGTTTTTGCGGGAGGGCCCACACAATGAGCAGTTCTTC
few	TRBD1	TRBJ2-7	TRBV27	CASSPTAPDRSSYEQYF	TGTGCCAGCAGTCCCACCGCACCGGACAGGAGCTCCTACGAGCAGTACTTC
-	-	TRBJ1-5	TRBV10-3	CAISESPTGHVRPQHF	TGTGCCATCAGTGAGTCGCCGACAGGACATGTCCGGCCCCAGCATTTT
-	TRBD1	TRBJ2-7	TRBV6-6	CASSSRGQGASYEQYF	TGTGCCAGCAGTTCCCGCGGACAGGGGGCTTCCTACGAGCAGTACTTC
-	TRBD1	TRBJ1-1	TRBV5-1	CASSLNRDRVEAFF	TGCGCCAGCAGCTTGAACCGGGACAGGGTTGAAGCTTTCTTT
-	-	TRBJ1-4	TRBV7-9	CASSSGQPGGEKLFF	TGTGCCAGCAGCTCTGGACAACCCGGTGGGGAAAAACTGTTTTTT
-	-	TRBJ2-7	TRBV25-1	CASTPDPGYEQYF	TGTGCCAGCACTCCTGACCCGGGTTACGAGCAGTACTTC
-	-	TRBJ1-3	TRBV10-3	CAISVGRMSNTIYF	TGTGCCATCAGTGTAGGCAGGATGTCGAACACCATATATTTT
-	-	TRBJ2-2	TRBV28	CATCQSNTGELFF	TGTGCCACCTGCCAGTCGAACACCGGGGAGCTGTTTTTT
-	-	TRBJ2-7	TRBV5-5	CASSLAPGVHEQYF	TGTGCCAGCAGCTTGGCCCCAGGGGTTCACGAGCAGTACTTC
-	-	TRBJ2-2	TRBV19	CASSPQGSNTGELFF	TGTGCCAGTAGCCCCCAGGGGTCGAACACCGGGGAGCTGTTTTTT
-	TRBD1	TRBJ2-7	TRBV27	CASRDRASGYEQYF	TGTGCCAGCAGAGACAGGGCTTCAGGTTACGAGCAGTACTTC
-	-	TRBJ2-7	TRBV23-1	CASSQSWRVAEQYF	TGCGCCAGCAGTCAATCGTGGAGGGTGGCCGAGCAGTACTTC
-	TRBD2	TRBJ2-1	TRBV7-2	CASSLARGSGSYEQFF	TGTGCCAGCAGCTTAGCTCGGGGGAGCGGGAGCTATGAGCAGTTCTTC
-	TRBD1	TRBJ1-4	TRBV5-1	CASSLSGQGPNGEKLFF	TGCGCCAGCAGCCTCTCGGGACAGGGGCCTAACGGTGAAAAACTGTTTTTT
few	TRBD2	TRBJ2-5	TRBV25-1	CASSAPPGGAVETQYF	TGTGCCAGCAGTGCTCCTCCCGGGGGGGCAGTGGAGACCCAGTACTTC
few	-	TRBJ1-1	TRBV6-5	CASSRGWGTEAFF	TGTGCCAGCAGTCGAGGGTGGGGCACTGAAGCTTTCTTT
-	-	TRBJ1-2	TRBV29-1	CSVEINRGYGYTF	TGCAGCGTTGAGATAAACCGAGGCTATGGCTACACCTTC